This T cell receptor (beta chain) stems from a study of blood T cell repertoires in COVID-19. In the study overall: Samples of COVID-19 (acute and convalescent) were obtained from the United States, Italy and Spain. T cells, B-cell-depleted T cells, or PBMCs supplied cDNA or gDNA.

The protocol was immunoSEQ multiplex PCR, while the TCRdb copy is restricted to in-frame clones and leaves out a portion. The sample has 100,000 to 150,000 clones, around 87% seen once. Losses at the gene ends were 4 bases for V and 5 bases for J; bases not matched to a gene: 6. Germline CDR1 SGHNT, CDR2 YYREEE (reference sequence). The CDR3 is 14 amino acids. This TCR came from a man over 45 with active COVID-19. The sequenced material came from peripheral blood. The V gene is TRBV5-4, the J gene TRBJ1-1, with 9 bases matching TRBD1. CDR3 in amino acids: CASSPPGQGTEAFF. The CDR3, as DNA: TGTGCCAGCAGCCCGCCGGGACAGGGTACTGAAGCTTTCTTT.